These 11 T cell receptor beta chains originate from one sample sequenced in a study of CD8+ T cells in alopecia areata. Extraction of RNA preceded its reverse transcription into cDNA, which served as the sequencing template. Assay: immunoSEQ multiplex PCR; the TCRdb copy retains only in-frame clones and omits some. The sample includes 150,000 to 200,000 clones, approximately 56% seen only once; the top ten take about 15%. The material was CD4+ T cells sorted from blood, obtained at week 0. The receptors come from a human donor with alopecia areata.

The chain joins TRBV30 to TRBJ2-4; D remains unclear. The length of the CDR3 is 12 residues. The V gene lost 5 bases and the J gene lost 6 bases, with 11 bases spanning the gap. The germline V gene encodes CDR1 GTSNPN and CDR2 SVGIG (reference sequence). CDR3 region: CAWHAELNIQYF. In DNA, the CDR3 is TGTGCCTGGCATGCGGAACTAAACATTCAGTACTTC.

The chain has TRBV27 and TRBJ1-6; 8 positions match TRBD1. Per the germline V gene, CDR1 is MNHEY and CDR2 is SMNVEV (reference sequence). Unmatched junction bases numbered 2, after V lost 6 bases and J lost 10 bases. The CDR3 loop spans 12 amino acids. The chain's CDR3 is CASRTGDSPLHF. The CDR3 DNA is TGTGCCAGCAGGACAGGGGACTCACCCCTCCACTTT.

The V call is TRBV7-9, the J call TRBJ1-1, with unresolved D. Trimming left V 7 bases short and J 6 bases short, with 9 bases between. The germline V gene has CDR1 SEHNR and CDR2 FQNEAQ (reference sequence). The CDR3 totals 11 residues. The CDR3 DNA is TGTGCCAGCACCGCGTACGCTGAAGCTTTCTTT. As protein: CASTAYAEAFF. The variable domain in full, completed from reference TRBV7-9 and TRBJ1-1, reads DTGVSQNPRHKITKRGQNVTFRCDPISEHNRLYWYRQTLGQGPEFLTYFQNEAQLEKSRLLSDRFSAERPKGSFSTLEIQRTEQGDSAMYLCASTAYAEAFFGQGTRLTVV.

This clone appeared a single time. The V and J genes are TRBV7-9 and TRBJ1-6; D is ambiguous. There are 15 residues in the CDR3. Germline-derived CDR1 and CDR2 are SEHNR and FQNEAQ (reference sequence). V was pared by 2 bases and J by 7 bases, with 12 bases between. In nucleotides, the CDR3 is TGTGCCAGCAGCTTACAGGTTATAGAAAATTCACCCCTCCACTTT. Its protein product is CASSLQVIENSPLHF.

The chain carries TRBV4-1 and TRBJ1-1; TRBD1 agrees at 10 bases. Per the germline V gene, CDR1 is MGHRA and CDR2 is YSYEKL. This CDR3 has 16 residues. Germline trimming cut 5 bases from V and 3 bases from J; bases unmatched to any gene: 9. The CDR3 region is CASSKGQGFVDTEAFF. The CDR3 region has the DNA TGCGCCAGCAGCAAGGGACAGGGGTTCGTGGACACTGAAGCTTTCTTT.

The rearrangement joins TRBV18 to TRBJ2-3, with TRBD2 identical over 7 bases. Trimming cost V 0 bases and J 6 bases; bases outside gene matches: 9. The CDR3 covers 16 residues. Germline V gives CDR1 KGHSH, CDR2 LQKENI. CDR3 region: CASSPPSGGPRDTQYF. CDR3 nucleotide sequence: TGTGCCAGCTCACCACCCTCGGGGGGACCCCGGGATACGCAGTATTTT.

This chain links TRBV4-1 with TRBJ1-4; D is perhaps TRBD1 (6 bases). There are 17 residues in the CDR3. V was shortened by 3 bases and J by 8 bases, with 22 bases between the two germline ends. Germline V gene data show CDR1 as MGHRA and CDR2 as YSYEKL. The CDR3 spells CASSHRPGKGGAEKLFF. The CDR3 nucleotides read TGCGCCAGCAGCCATCGTCCCGGGAAGGGGGGCGCCGAAAAACTGTTTTTT.

The chain employs TRBV30 and TRBJ2-7; D remains ambiguous. Germline assignment: CDR1 GTSNPN and CDR2 SVGIG (reference sequence). Trimming shortened V by 0 bases and J by 2 bases, and 11 bases separated the two germline ends. The CDR3 contains 14 residues. DNA of the CDR3: TGTGCCTGGAGTGTACCCGACACTCCCTACGAGCAGTACTTC. Its protein product is CAWSVPDTPYEQYF.

V usage is TRBV7-2 and J usage is TRBJ2-5; no definite D call. Germline V gene lookup returns CDR1 SGHTA and CDR2 FQGNSA. V gave up 2 bases and J gave up 4 bases, with 8 bases separating them. This CDR3 has 13 amino acids. Here the CDR3 DNA reads TGTGCCAGCAGCTTAAGGGTTCGAGAGACCCAGTACTTC. Amino acid sequence: CASSLRVRETQYF.

This chain links TRBV14 with TRBJ1-1; D gene unclear. V gave up 0 bases and J gave up 10 bases, with 12 bases separating them. Germline-derived CDR1 and CDR2 are SGHDN and FVKESK. This CDR3 is built from 13 residues. CDR3 amino acids: CASSQDRPGAAFF. DNA of the CDR3: TGTGCCAGCAGCCAAGATCGGCCAGGCGCAGCTTTCTTT.

This chain uses TRBV2 with TRBJ2-4, with D hard to call. The ends were cut back, 4 bases at V and 7 bases at J, with 14 bases in the middle. CDR1 is SNHLY and CDR2 is FYNNEI in the germline V gene. The CDR3 contains 14 residues. In DNA form, the CDR3 reads TGTGCCAGCAGTGGTGGGCAGACGAGGAACATTCAGTACTTC. It specifies CASSGGQTRNIQYF. Full variable domain (remainder filled in from reference TRBV2 and TRBJ2-4): EPEVTQTPSHQVTQMGQEVILRCVPISNHLYFYWYRQILGQKVEFLVSFYNNEISEKSEIFDDQFSVERPDGSNFTLKIRSTKLEDSAMYFCASSGGQTRNIQYFGAGTRLSVL.